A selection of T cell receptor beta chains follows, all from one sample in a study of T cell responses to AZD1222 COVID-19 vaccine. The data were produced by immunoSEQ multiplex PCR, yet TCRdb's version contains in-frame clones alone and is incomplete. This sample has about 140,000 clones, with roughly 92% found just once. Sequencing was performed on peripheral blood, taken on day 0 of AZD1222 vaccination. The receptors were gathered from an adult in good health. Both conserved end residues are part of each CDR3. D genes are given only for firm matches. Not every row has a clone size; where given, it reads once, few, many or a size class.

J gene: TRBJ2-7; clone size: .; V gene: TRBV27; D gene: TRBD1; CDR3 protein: CASRSIGQGYHEQYF; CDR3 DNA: TGTGCCAGCAGGTCCATAGGACAGGGATACCACGAGCAGTACTTC
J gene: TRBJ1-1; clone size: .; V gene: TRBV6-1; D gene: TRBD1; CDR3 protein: CASSDRGRGTEAFF; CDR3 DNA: TGTGCCAGCAGTGACAGGGGGAGGGGAACTGAAGCTTTCTTT
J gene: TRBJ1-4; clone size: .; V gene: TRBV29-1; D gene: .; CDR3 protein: CSAPPRTEFF; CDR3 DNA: TGCAGCGCTCCGCCCAGGACCGAGTTTTTT
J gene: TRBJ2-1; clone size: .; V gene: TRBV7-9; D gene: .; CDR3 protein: CASSGSPVQFF; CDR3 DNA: TGTGCCAGCAGCGGCAGCCCGGTACAGTTCTTC
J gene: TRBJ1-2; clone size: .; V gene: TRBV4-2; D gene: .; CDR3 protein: CASSTGGAHYGYTF; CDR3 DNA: TGTGCCAGCAGCACGGGGGGGGCCCACTATGGCTACACCTTC
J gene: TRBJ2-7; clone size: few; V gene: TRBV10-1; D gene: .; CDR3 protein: CASSEFRESRTYEQYF; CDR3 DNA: TGCGCCAGCAGTGAGTTCCGGGAATCGAGGACCTACGAGCAGTACTTC
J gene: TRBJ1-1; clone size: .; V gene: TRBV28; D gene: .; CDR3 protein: CASSLKPYTEAFF; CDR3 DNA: TGTGCCAGCAGTTTAAAGCCGTACACTGAAGCTTTCTTT
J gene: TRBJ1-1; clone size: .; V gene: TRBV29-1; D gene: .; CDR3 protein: CSVFRGRDGEAFF; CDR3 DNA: TGCAGCGTCTTCAGAGGCCGGGACGGTGAAGCTTTCTTT
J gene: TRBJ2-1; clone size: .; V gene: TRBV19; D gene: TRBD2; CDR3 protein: CASTHGVAGDPGNEQFF; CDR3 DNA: TGTGCCAGTACCCACGGGGTAGCGGGAGATCCCGGGAATGAGCAGTTCTTC
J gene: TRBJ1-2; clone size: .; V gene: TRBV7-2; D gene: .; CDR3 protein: CASSLVAQNYGYTF; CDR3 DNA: TGTGCCAGCAGCTTAGTCGCACAAAACTATGGCTACACCTTC
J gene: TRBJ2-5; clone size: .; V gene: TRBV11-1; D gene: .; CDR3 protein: CASSGAETQYF; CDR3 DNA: TGTGCCAGCTCTGGCGCTGAGACCCAGTACTTC
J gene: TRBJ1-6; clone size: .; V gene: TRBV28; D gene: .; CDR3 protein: CASSLNMGLNSPLHF; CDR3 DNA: TGTGCCAGCAGCCTAAACATGGGGCTAAATTCACCCCTCCACTTT
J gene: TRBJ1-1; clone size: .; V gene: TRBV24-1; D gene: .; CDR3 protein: CATSDWGNTEAFF; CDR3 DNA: TGTGCCACCAGTGATTGGGGGAACACTGAAGCTTTCTTT
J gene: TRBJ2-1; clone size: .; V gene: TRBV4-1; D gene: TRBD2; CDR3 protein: CASRRLAGGRNEQFF; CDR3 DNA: TGCGCCAGCAGGCGTCTAGCGGGAGGTAGGAATGAGCAGTTCTTC
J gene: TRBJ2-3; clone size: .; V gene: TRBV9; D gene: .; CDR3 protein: CASSVLSRGTDTQYF; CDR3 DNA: TGTGCCAGCAGCGTCTTGTCAAGGGGCACAGATACGCAGTATTTT
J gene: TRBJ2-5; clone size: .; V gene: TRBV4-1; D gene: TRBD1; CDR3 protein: CASSQGIIRQGIQETQYF; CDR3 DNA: TGCGCCAGCAGCCAAGGTATTATCCGACAGGGGATCCAAGAGACCCAGTACTTC
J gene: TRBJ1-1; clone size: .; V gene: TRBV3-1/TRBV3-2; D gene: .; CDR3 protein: CASSHGSAGTEAFF; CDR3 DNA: TGTGCCAGCAGCCACGGCTCGGCAGGGACTGAAGCTTTCTTT
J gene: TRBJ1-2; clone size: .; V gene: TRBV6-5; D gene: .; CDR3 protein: CASSHGQTYGYTF; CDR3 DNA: TGTGCCAGCAGCCATGGACAGACTTATGGCTACACCTTC
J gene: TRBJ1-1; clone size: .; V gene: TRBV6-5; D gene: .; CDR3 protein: CASSYSIGRVNTEAFF; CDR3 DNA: TGTGCCAGCAGTTACTCGATCGGCAGGGTGAACACTGAAGCTTTCTTT
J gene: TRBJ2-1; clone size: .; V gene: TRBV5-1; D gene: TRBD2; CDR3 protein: CASSLLAGWGNEQFF; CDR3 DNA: TGCGCCAGCAGCTTACTAGCGGGTTGGGGGAATGAGCAGTTCTTC
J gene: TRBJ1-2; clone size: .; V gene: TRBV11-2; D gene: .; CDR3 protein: CASSAGQAYYGYTF; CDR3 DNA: TGTGCCAGCAGCGCTGGGCAGGCATACTATGGCTACACCTTC
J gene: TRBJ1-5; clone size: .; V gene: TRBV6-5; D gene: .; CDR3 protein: CASSRQRGSNQPQHF; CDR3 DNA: TGTGCCAGCAGTCGACAGAGGGGGAGCAATCAGCCCCAGCATTTT
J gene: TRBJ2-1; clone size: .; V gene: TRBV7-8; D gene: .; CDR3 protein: CASSLAPTSPHEQFF; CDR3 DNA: TGTGCCAGCAGCTTAGCTCCAACTAGCCCTCATGAGCAGTTCTTC
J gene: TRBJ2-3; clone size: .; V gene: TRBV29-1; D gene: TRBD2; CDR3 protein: CSGAGGADTQYF; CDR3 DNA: TGCAGCGGAGCGGGGGGCGCAGATACGCAGTATTTT
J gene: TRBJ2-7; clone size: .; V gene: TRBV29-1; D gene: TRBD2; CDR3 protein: CSVEGLAGDEQYF; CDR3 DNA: TGCAGCGTTGAGGGACTAGCGGGAGACGAGCAGTACTTC
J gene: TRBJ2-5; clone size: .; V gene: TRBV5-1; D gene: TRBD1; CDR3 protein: CASSAPGQGAIHF; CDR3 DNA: TGCGCCAGCAGCGCCCCGGGACAGGGGGCTATCCACTTC
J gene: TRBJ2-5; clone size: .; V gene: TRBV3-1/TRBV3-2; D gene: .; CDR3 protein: CASSQDLGRKETQYF; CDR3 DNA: TGTGCCAGCAGCCAAGATCTTGGGCGGAAAGAGACCCAGTACTTC
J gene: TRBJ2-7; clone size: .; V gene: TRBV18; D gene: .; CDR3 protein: CASSGTLNYEQYF; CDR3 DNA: TGTGCCAGCTCCGGGACGCTAAACTACGAGCAGTACTTC
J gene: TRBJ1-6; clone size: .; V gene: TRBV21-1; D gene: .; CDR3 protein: CASSKVSESPHF; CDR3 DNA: TGTGCCAGCAGCAAAGTGTCCGAAAGCCCCCACTTT
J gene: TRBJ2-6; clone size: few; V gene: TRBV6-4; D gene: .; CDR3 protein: CASSAISGANVLTF; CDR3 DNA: TGTGCCAGCAGTGCCATCTCTGGGGCCAACGTCCTGACTTTC
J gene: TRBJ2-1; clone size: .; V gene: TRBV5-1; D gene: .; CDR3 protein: CASSLTGSSSYNEQFF; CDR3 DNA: TGCGCCAGCAGCTTAACAGGCTCGAGCTCCTACAATGAGCAGTTCTTC
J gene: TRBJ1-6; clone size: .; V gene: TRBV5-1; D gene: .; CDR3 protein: CASSLGTDLGDLHF; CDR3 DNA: TGCGCCAGCAGCTTGGGGACAGATCTTGGGGACCTCCACTTT
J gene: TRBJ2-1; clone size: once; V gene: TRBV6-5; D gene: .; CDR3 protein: CASSYSPSIPENEQFF; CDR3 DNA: TGTGCCAGCAGTTACTCTCCCAGTATTCCCGAGAATGAGCAGTTCTTC
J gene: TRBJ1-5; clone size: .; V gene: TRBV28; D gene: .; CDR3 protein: CASSLRGGGQPQHF; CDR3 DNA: TGTGCCAGCAGTCTAAGGGGGGGCGGACAGCCCCAGCATTTT
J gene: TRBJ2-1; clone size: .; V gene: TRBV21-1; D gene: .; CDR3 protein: CASSKEVTGTGESAEQFF; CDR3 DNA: TGTGCCAGCAGCAAAGAAGTGACCGGGACAGGGGAATCGGCTGAGCAGTTCTTC
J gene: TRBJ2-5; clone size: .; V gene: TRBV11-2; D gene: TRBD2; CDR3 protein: CASRAGDQETQYF; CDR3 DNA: TGTGCCAGCCGAGCGGGAGACCAAGAGACCCAGTACTTC
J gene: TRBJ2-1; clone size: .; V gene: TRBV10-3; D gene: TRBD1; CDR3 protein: CATSLQGEADEQFF; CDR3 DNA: TGTGCCACCTCCTTACAGGGGGAAGCCGATGAGCAGTTCTTC
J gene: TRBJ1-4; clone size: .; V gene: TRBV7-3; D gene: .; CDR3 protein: CASSQGGELNEKLFF; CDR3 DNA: TGTGCCAGCAGCCAAGGGGGGGAATTGAATGAAAAACTGTTTTTT
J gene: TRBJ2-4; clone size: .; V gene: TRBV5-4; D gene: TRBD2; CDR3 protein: CASSLPGLAGGGNIQYF; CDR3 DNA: TGTGCCAGCAGCTTGCCCGGACTAGCGGGAGGGGGAAACATTCAGTACTTC
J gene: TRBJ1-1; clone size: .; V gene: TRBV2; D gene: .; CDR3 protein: CASRDRGTEAFF; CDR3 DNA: TGTGCCAGCCGGGACCGCGGAACTGAAGCTTTCTTT
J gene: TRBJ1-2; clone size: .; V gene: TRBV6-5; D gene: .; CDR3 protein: CASSYVSSTYYGYTF; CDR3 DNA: TGTGCCAGCAGTTACGTTTCATCTACTTACTATGGCTACACCTTC
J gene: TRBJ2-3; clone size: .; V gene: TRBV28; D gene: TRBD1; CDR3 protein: CASSISRDRSTDTQYF; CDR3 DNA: TGTGCCAGCAGTATCAGCCGGGACAGAAGCACAGATACGCAGTATTTT
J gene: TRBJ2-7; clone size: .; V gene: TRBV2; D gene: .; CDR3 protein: CASSEARGEQYF; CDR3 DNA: TGTGCCAGCAGTGAAGCCAGAGGGGAGCAGTACTTC